A single sample is the source of the 24 T cell receptor beta chains below, sequenced in a study of cytomegalovirus exposure and HLA in healthy donors. The primer mix had 60 Vbeta and 13 Jbeta primers. TCRdb's copy holds only in-frame clones and misses some; the assay was immunoSEQ multiplex PCR. This table has tens of thousands of clones, roughly 73% appearing once. What was sequenced was PBMCs. The receptors shown here come from a man aged 40-49 years in good health and CMV-seronegative.

This clone was detected a few times. V usage is TRBV28 and J usage is TRBJ1-5; a possible D gene is TRBD1 (6 bases). Germline V gene sequence: CDR1 MDHEN, CDR2 SYDVKM. Trimming stripped 3 bases from V and 6 bases from J, with 15 bases between. The CDR3 loop spans 15 amino acids. As DNA, the CDR3 is TGTGCCAGCAGTTTCGGGGGGGCCATTATTCAGCCCCAGCATTTT. Amino acids: CASSFGGAIIQPQHF. The whole variable domain, filled in from reference TRBV28 and TRBJ1-5, reads DVKVTQSSRYLVKRTGEKVFLECVQDMDHENMFWYRQDPGLGLRLIYFSYDVKMKEKGDIPEGYSVSREKKERFSLILESASTNQTSMYLCASSFGGAIIQPQHFGDGTRLSIL.

There are a few counts of this clone. The V gene is TRBV4-1, the J gene TRBJ1-5, with a possible D match to TRBD1 (5 bases). Germline V gene data show CDR1 as MGHRA and CDR2 as YSYEKL. The CDR3 sequence is 13 residues long. V gave up 4 bases and J gave up 8 bases, with 12 bases separating them. CDR3 protein: CASSLPSREPQHF. The CDR3 coding sequence is TGCGCCAGCAGCCTTCCCTCCAGGGAGCCCCAGCATTTT.

The table lists this clone with a count of one. The gene calls are TRBV9 and TRBJ2-7; 8 nucleotides align to TRBD1. The V and J ends lost 3 bases and 2 bases, in that order; junction bases with no gene match: 7. Germline values: CDR1 SGDLS, CDR2 YYNGEE. The CDR3 totals 15 residues. This CDR3 is CASSAGQGFTYEQYF. CDR3 nucleotide sequence: TGTGCCAGCAGCGCAGGACAGGGCTTTACCTACGAGCAGTACTTC.

This chain joins TRBV30 and TRBJ1-4; the D gene is possibly TRBD1 (6 bases). The V end lost 0 bases, the J end lost 8 bases, and 13 bases lay between the germline ends. Germline values: CDR1 GTSNPN, CDR2 SVGIG (reference sequence). CDR3 length: 14 amino acids. The DNA of the CDR3 is TGTGCCTGGAGTGTCGTGACAGGAGGAGAAAAACTGTTTTTT. This encodes CAWSVVTGGEKLFF.

The V gene is TRBV28, the J gene TRBJ2-7, with 7 nucleotides matching TRBD1. The CDR3 sequence is 15 residues long. The germline V gene encodes CDR1 MDHEN and CDR2 SYDVKM. After removal of 5 bases from V and 3 bases from J, the junction contained 10 bases not matched to a gene. DNA for the CDR3: TGTGCCAGCAGTCTCCTGGGACAGACAGACTACGAGCAGTACTTC. It specifies CASSLLGQTDYEQYF.

The rearrangement joins TRBV7-8 to TRBJ1-3, with 8 bases that match TRBD1. V trimming: 3 bases; J trimming: 6 bases; junction bases outside the gene matches: 4. Germline V CDR1 and CDR2: SGHVS, FQNEAQ. CDR3 length equals 14 residues. The CDR3 protein is CASSFRTGLNTIYF. For the CDR3, the DNA is TGTGCCAGCAGCTTCAGGACAGGGCTAAACACCATATATTTT.

The rearrangement uses TRBV6-6 and TRBJ2-7; D perhaps matches TRBD2 (5 bases). This CDR3 has 15 residues. CDR1 and CDR2 from the germline V gene are MNHNY and SVGAGI (reference sequence). V shed 0 bases and J shed 1 base, with 10 bases lying between them. The CDR3 spells CASSYSRALSYEQYF. The CDR3 bases are TGTGCCAGCAGTTACTCGAGGGCATTATCCTACGAGCAGTACTTC.

V and J are TRBV6-1 and TRBJ2-2; D might be TRBD1 (7 bases). Trimming took off 4 bases at V and 1 base at J, with 13 bases between the two ends. Germline V gene sequence: CDR1 MNHNS, CDR2 SASEGT. The CDR3 has 16 amino acids. This CDR3 is CASSAQGGLNTGELFF. CDR3 nucleotides: TGTGCCAGCAGTGCCCAGGGGGGACTGAACACCGGGGAGCTGTTTTTT.

A few counts support this clone. This chain uses TRBV5-8 with TRBJ1-2; tentative D call: TRBD1 (6 bases). Germline lookup yields CDR1 SGHTS and CDR2 YDEGEE. Trimming removed 2 bases at V and 4 bases at J, with 9 bases between. The CDR3 is 13 residues long. The CDR3 DNA reads as TGTGCCAGCAGCTTCTCAGGGGTCTATGGCTACACCTTC. This sequence encodes CASSFSGVYGYTF.

J is TRBJ2-1 and V is TRBV6-1; 9 bases agree with TRBD1. The CDR3 length is 15 residues. Germline trimming cut 6 bases from V and 7 bases from J; bases unmatched to any gene: 10. Germline CDR1 reads MNHNS; CDR2 reads SASEGT. CDR3 coding DNA: TGTGCCAGCAGAGATAACAGGGGGCGCGTTAATGAGCAGTTCTTC. Its protein product is CASRDNRGRVNEQFF.

The gene calls are TRBV6-5 and TRBJ2-7, with D possibly matching TRBD1 (6 bases). Trimming removed 2 bases at V and 4 bases at J, with 12 bases between. Per germline, CDR1 MNHEY and CDR2 SVGAGI. This CDR3 has 14 residues. For the CDR3, the DNA is TGTGCCAGCAGTTACGGCAGGGGACCTTACGAGCAGTACTTC. As protein: CASSYGRGPYEQYF.

The chain is built from TRBV30 and TRBJ2-1, with 7 bases fitting TRBD2. J lost 0 bases, V lost 1 base, and 18 bases had no gene match. The germline CDR1 and CDR2 sequences are GTSNPN and SVGIG (reference sequence). The CDR3 spans 20 residues. DNA for the CDR3: TGTGCCTGGAGTGCACGGAGTGGGACTACCGGAGTGAGCTCCTACAATGAGCAGTTCTTC. This encodes CAWSARSGTTGVSSYNEQFF.

The CDR3 DNA is TGTGCCAGCAGTTGGGTGGGCACTAATGAAAAACTGTTTTTT. Protein sequence: CASSWVGTNEKLFF. V gene TRBV28 combines with J gene TRBJ1-4; D remains unclear. CDR1 and CDR2 (germline): MDHEN, SYDVKM. V was clipped by 4 bases and J by 2 bases, with 8 bases between them. This CDR3 contains 14 residues.

This rearrangement joins TRBV6-5 to TRBJ2-3; D remains unclear. Per the germline V gene, CDR1 is MNHEY and CDR2 is SVGAGI. This CDR3 has 12 residues. Trimming removed 6 bases from V and 4 bases from J, with 8 bases in between. The DNA for the CDR3 is TGTGCCAGCAGCCCACGGTCAGATACGCAGTATTTT. Protein: CASSPRSDTQYF.

This chain connects TRBV30 to TRBJ2-5; tentative D call: TRBD2 (7 bases). Trimming removed 3 bases from V and 5 bases from J, with 19 bases in between. Looked up from germline, CDR1 is GTSNPN and CDR2 is SVGIG (reference sequence). CDR3 size: 15 residues. Here the CDR3 reads CAWSPVAGAGETQYF. Here the CDR3 DNA reads TGTGCCTGGAGCCCGGTGGCGGGGGCGGGTGAGACCCAGTACTTC.

The chain carries TRBV5-1 and TRBJ2-5; TRBD2 matches at 10 bases. V was clipped by 0 bases and J by 5 bases; unmatched bases: 7. The CDR3 runs 16 residues. Germline CDR1 and CDR2: SGHRS and YFSETQ. The CDR3 here is CASSLGSSGGRETQYF. For the CDR3, the DNA is TGCGCCAGCAGCTTGGGATCTAGCGGGGGTAGGGAGACCCAGTACTTC.

This clone was seen a handful of times. As DNA, the CDR3 is TGTGCCAGCAGTCCTCGGACAGGAACTCAGCCCCAGCATTTT. Translated: CASSPRTGTQPQHF. The rearrangement joins TRBV27 to TRBJ1-5; TRBD1 matches 7 bases. CDR3 length: 14 amino acids. V trimming: 5 bases; J trimming: 6 bases; junction bases outside the gene matches: 7. The germline V gene has CDR1 MNHEY and CDR2 SMNVEV (reference sequence).

The chain joins TRBV7-6 to TRBJ2-2; maybe TRBD2 (6 bases). The CDR3 contains 15 residues. Germline V gene sequence: CDR1 SGHVS, CDR2 FNYEAQ. V was shortened by 6 bases and J by 2 bases, with 13 bases between the two germline ends. CDR3 in amino acids: CASREGTVNTGELFF. CDR3 in DNA: TGTGCCAGCAGGGAGGGAACAGTCAACACCGGGGAGCTGTTTTTT.

The genes are TRBV5-4 and TRBJ1-1; 7 nucleotides agree with TRBD1. The CDR3 runs 15 residues. From germline, CDR1 is SGHNT and CDR2 YYREEE (reference sequence). Germline trimming cut 4 bases from V and 2 bases from J; bases unmatched to any gene: 8. CDR3 sequence: CASSRTGQRNTEAFF. The CDR3 DNA is TGTGCCAGCAGCCGTACGGGACAGCGAAACACTGAAGCTTTCTTT.

This clone was counted only a few times. The chain links TRBV10-2 to TRBJ1-5; maybe TRBD1 (5 bases). Germline assignment: CDR1 WSHSY and CDR2 SAAADI. Trimming removed 6 bases at V and 0 bases at J, with 18 bases between. The CDR3 extends over 17 amino acids. The CDR3 loop reads CASSPRGGGYSNQPQHF. The CDR3, as DNA: TGCGCCAGCAGCCCCCGTGGGGGAGGGTATAGCAATCAGCCCCAGCATTTT.

The table lists this clone with many counts. In the same sample, other DNA sequences code for this CDR3. Here the CDR3 DNA reads TGCGCCAGCAGCCCCGGACAGTACTCCTACGAGCAGTACTTC. This codes for CASSPGQYSYEQYF. The chain recombines TRBV4-1 with TRBJ2-7; possibly TRBD1 for D (6 bases). CDR1 and CDR2 (germline): MGHRA, YSYEKL. Trimming removed 4 bases at V and 0 bases at J, with 10 bases between. There are 14 residues in the CDR3.

The genes are TRBV5-1 and TRBJ2-3; D remains unclear. This CDR3 has 14 amino acids. Germline V gene sequence: CDR1 SGHRS, CDR2 YFSETQ. The ends were cut back, 0 bases at V and 2 bases at J, with 7 bases in the middle. CDR3 bases: TGCGCCAGCAGCTTGGACGGAGCCACAGATACGCAGTATTTT. It translates to CASSLDGATDTQYF.

This clone was seen only a few times. This sample includes further DNA sequences coding for the same CDR3. The chain is built from TRBV19 and TRBJ1-1; TRBD1 is a possible D gene (6 bases). Per the germline V gene, CDR1 is LNHDA and CDR2 is SQIVND (reference sequence). The CDR3 contains 13 residues. V lost 6 bases to trimming and J lost 0 bases, with 8 bases between them. The CDR3 DNA follows: TGTGCCAGTAGGGACAGTCTGAACACTGAAGCTTTCTTT. Encoded protein: CASRDSLNTEAFF. Filled out from reference TRBV19 and TRBJ1-1, the complete variable domain reads DGGITQSPKYLFRKEGQNVTLSCEQNLNHDAMYWYRQDPGQGLRLIYYSQIVNDFQKGDIAEGYSVSREKKESFPLTVTSAQKNPTAFYLCASRDSLNTEAFFGQGTRLTVV.

The chain combines TRBV6-5 with TRBJ2-3; 11 bases line up with TRBD2. The V and J ends lost 2 bases and 5 bases, in that order; junction bases with no gene match: 6. The CDR3 totals 16 residues. Per the germline V gene, CDR1 is MNHEY and CDR2 is SVGAGI. The CDR3 loop is CASSYLTSGGLDTQYF. The CDR3 bases are TGTGCCAGCAGTTACCTCACTAGCGGGGGATTAGATACGCAGTATTTT.